In its sample, the clone carrying this T cell receptor (beta chain) was seen once. Antigen: not known. PCR employed 60 Vbeta and 13 Jbeta primers. Assay used: immunoSEQ multiplex PCR; TCRdb lists only in-frame clones, some missing. The sample lists around 100,000 clones; 70% to 80% were seen once. This sample stems from a study of cytomegalovirus exposure and HLA in healthy donors. Findings and limits, study-wide: In vitro experiments confirmed that three CMV-associated chains were specific for CMV antigens. According to an earlier analysis, most TCR beta V segments yielded productive rearrangements about 87% or about 30% of the time.

The J segment lost 11 bases and the V segment lost 4 bases, leaving 12 bases of the junction unmatched. Looked up from germline, CDR1 is SEHNR and CDR2 is FQNEAQ (reference sequence). CDR3 length equals 14 residues. The V call is TRBV7-9, the J call TRBJ1-1, with 8 bases that match TRBD1. Sequencing input: PBMCs. The TCR was taken from a female donor in good health and CMV-seropositive. Here the CDR3 DNA reads TGTGCCAGCAGCTCCACAGGGGGTGCGACGCGGGCTTTCTTT. Translation gives CASSSTGGATRAFF.